One T cell receptor beta chain is described in this entry. The table lists this clonotype with a few counts. This receptor's antigen is unknown. It has no much larger one-base neighbor in the sample; base qualities were not kept. Each patient had bone marrow sampled at the time of active disease. Bone marrow mononuclear cells were isolated by Ficoll-Hypaque density gradient centrifugation. Myeloma plasma cells were removed and CD138-negative cells were collected by negative selection after labeling with CD138 magnetic microbeads on a MACS separator. Flow cytometry with CD138 antibodies on an Attune NxT was used to check how pure the isolated cells were. TRIzol reagent was used to extract total RNA, and a NanoDrop spectrophotometer was used to quantify the extracted RNA. Paired RNA-seq and IR-seq were performed on each patient's CD138-negative bone marrow sample. This entry is derived from a study of read filtering for tumor transcriptome and immune sequencing (dated by TCRdb to 2018 to 2020). Context from the whole study: The cohort consisted of roughly 16 male and around 14 female patients, with a mean age of approximately 66 years and an age range of about 45 to 90. After DNase treatment, whole-transcriptome libraries were prepared with the TruSeq RNA Access Library Prep Kit. Using the same bone marrow samples, the study ran both targeted immune repertoire sequencing and bulk whole-transcriptome sequencing and then compared the TCR repertoires from each method. By revised international staging, roughly 8 patients were R-ISS I, some 16 were R-ISS II and roughly seven were R-ISS III. TCR-region mapped reads per sample ranged from about 4.05 to 11 million with IR-seq versus only about 75 to 1273 with RNA-seq. One of the main goals was to work out a read-filtering strategy for immune repertoire data, in particular whether clonotypes backed by only a single read should be removed.

Starting from 400 to 450 ng RNA, TCR libraries were constructed with the Immunoverse kit using molecular barcoded adaptors that cover the alpha/delta and beta/gamma chains. TCR library preparation was performed with the same RNA that was used for transcriptome sequencing. Sequencing of the TCR libraries was done on an Illumina HiSeq 4000 with 2 x 150 cycles. Processing in the source paper ran as follows. TCR reads were aligned to human V, D, J and C references and assembled into CDR3 clonotypes with MiXCR, including quality filtering and error correction. The tcR package in R was used to analyze clonotype counts and gene usage diversity. Raw mapping reads were checked after the RNA-seq reads had been mapped by STAR aligner version 2.5.3a onto the human GRCh37 genome. To test how sequencing depth affects detected clonotypes, IR-seq fastq files were randomly downsampled with Seqtk 1.3. The public sequencing data were trimmed at Q25 with fastp and processed into clonotypes with MiXCR by TCRdb, which kept only in-frame beta chains. Under each unique CDR3 protein, matching rows form one entry showing the most common genes and DNA. What appears here as the V and J calls and clone size reflects TCRdb's work, not the paper's. The sample table contains 85,000 or so distinct CDR3 sequences; only one count was recorded for roughly an eighth of them. The ten largest clonotypes hold more than 12% of the sample.

The investigation overall reported the following: Rather than purified T cells, the sorted CD138-negative fraction was a mixed bone marrow immune population. Compared with RNA-seq, IR-seq captured clonotypes at much greater depth and more reliably, and a smaller IR-seq throughput was enough to identify most of the shared clonotypes. Single-read clonotypes made up about 82% of clonotypes but approximately 3.5% of total reads in IR-seq, and about three quarters of clonotypes and 40% to 45% of reads in RNA-seq. Removing single-read clonotypes increased the correlation between IR-seq and RNA-seq shared clonotype proportions.

The TCR originated in a donor at least 40 years old with multiple myeloma. The sample taken for sequencing was a population of CD138-negative cells sorted from bone marrow. The cell subset or site label, read with the paper, signifies: bone marrow mononuclear cells depleted of CD138+ plasma/myeloma cells by negative magnetic selection.

DNA sequence: TGCAGTGCGCTGGACAGCAGCTCCTACAATGAGCAGTTCTTC. Its translation reads: CSALDSSSYNEQFF. The sequence joins TRBV20-1 to TRBJ2-1, with TRBD1 as a weak D call on 6 bases. V is pared back by 6 bases and J by 0 bases, with 12 bases lying between the germline termini. CDR1 and CDR2 are drawn from the germline V gene (reference sequence): DFQATT, SNEGSKA. The CDR3 measures 14 amino acids from cysteine to phenylalanine. Only the CDR3 DNA is retained, 42 bases long and in frame from the first base.